This entry describes one TCR beta chain. Germline CDR1 is MNHNS and CDR2 is SASEGT. The J segment lost 2 bases and the V segment lost 1 base, leaving 6 bases of the junction unmatched. This CDR3 spans 17 amino acids. These data originate in a study of blood T cell repertoires in COVID-19. Profiled with immunoSEQ multiplex PCR; TCRdb holds only in-frame clones, not every one. This sample has about 200,000 clones, with roughly 80% found just once. The sequencing input was PBMCs or T cells enriched from blood (not recorded which). This clonotype originated in a man aged 35-49 years who had recovered from COVID-19. The genes are TRBV6-1 and TRBJ1-5, with TRBD1 identical over 9 bases. The CDR3: CASSEGGQGFGNQPQHF. The CDR3 coding sequence is TGTGCCAGCAGTGAAGGGGGACAGGGTTTTGGCAATCAGCCCCAGCATTTT.